This T cell receptor (beta chain) was recovered during a study of blood T cell repertoires in COVID-19. Study-level background: Samples taken during acute and convalescent COVID-19 were collected in the United States, Italy and Spain. Sample material is recorded as cDNA or gDNA derived from T cells, B-cell-depleted T cells, or PBMCs.

Followed over time, Seattle patients had been enrolled while infection was active. Authors' data handling: Researchers report that nucleated cell counts were estimated from reference gene primer amplification. TCRdb's copy holds only in-frame clones and misses some; the assay was immunoSEQ multiplex PCR. That table gives V, J and clone size, and the DNA gave D and trimming. Of 150,000 to 200,000 clones in the sample, 94% were seen once. The CDR3 covers 14 residues. Germline V CDR1 and CDR2: SGDLS, YYNGEE. Trimming removed 3 bases at V and 5 bases at J, with 11 bases between. A note on this clone: This CDR3 is also generated by other DNA sequences in the sample.

The chain couples TRBV9 to TRBJ1-4, with a possible D match to TRBD1 (5 bases). The sequencing sample was made of peripheral blood. The sequence came from a man aged 25-45 years with COVID-19, enrolled during active disease. The CDR3 DNA sequence: TGTGCCAGCAGCGGCGGGACTGTGAATGAAAAACTGTTTTTT. It is translated as CASSGGTVNEKLFF.